Reported below is one T cell receptor (beta chain). The data derive from a study of blood T cell repertoires in COVID-19. Study overall: T cells, B-cell-depleted T cells, or PBMCs supplied cDNA or gDNA.

Original data processing: Scientists estimated how many nucleated cells there were by amplifying reference gene primers. TCRdb keeps only in-frame clones here, not all; method: immunoSEQ multiplex PCR. That table is the source of V, J and clone size, and D and trimming were worked out from the DNA. The table has fewer than 200,000 clones, roughly 88% seen once. Sample: peripheral blood. This clonotype was obtained from a man in his late teens or twenties with COVID-19, enrolled during active disease.

The CDR3 spells CATSDYQEETQYF. Here the CDR3 DNA reads TGTGCCACCAGTGACTACCAAGAAGAGACCCAGTACTTC. The chain links TRBV24-1 to TRBJ2-5; D unclear. This CDR3 spans 13 amino acids. Germline V gives CDR1 KGHDR, CDR2 SFDVKD. Trimming removed 4 bases at V and 3 bases at J, with 8 bases between.